Listed below are T cell receptor beta chains from one sample, sequenced in a study of identical twins. TCRdb analysed the 5' RACE reads with MiXCR anew, one entry per CDR3 protein. The table lists about 220,000 distinct CDR3 sequences, around 6.8% of them singletons. The sample was also reused in another study, on yellow fever vaccine responses in identical twins.

Material for sequencing was memory (CD45RO+) T cells sorted from blood. These receptors were obtained from a woman under 30 in good health. Each CDR3 is given with its conserved first and last residue. Fields, in order: clone size, CDR3 length, J gene, V gene, D gene, CDR3 protein, CDR3 DNA. D genes are given only for firm matches. Size is stated for part of the rows, as once, few or many counts, or as a class when the clone is expanded.

NA | 14 | TRBJ2-7 | TRBV20-1 | NA | CSARDLATLGEQYF | TGCAGTGCTAGAGATCTGGCCACCCTCGGGGAGCAGTACTTC
NA | 14 | TRBJ2-5 | TRBV19 | NA | CASSIRTDQETQYF | TGTGCCAGTAGTATTCGGACAGACCAAGAGACCCAGTACTTC
NA | 16 | TRBJ2-7 | TRBV3-1 | NA | CASSRSSGPKGGEQYF | TGTGCCAGCAGCCGCAGTTCCGGGCCAAAAGGGGGGGAGCAGTACTTC
NA | 15 | TRBJ2-6 | TRBV6-5 | NA | CASSYLSSGANVLTF | TGTGCCAGCAGCTACCTCAGCTCTGGGGCCAACGTCCTGACTTTC
many | 13 | TRBJ2-5 | TRBV28 | NA | CASSLLNQETQYF | TGTGCCAGCAGTTTACTAAACCAAGAGACCCAGTACTTC
few | 13 | TRBJ2-3 | TRBV7-9 | TRBD1 | CALGQGGTDTQYF | TGTGCCCTCGGACAGGGGGGCACAGATACGCAGTATTTT
NA | 12 | TRBJ2-5 | TRBV5-1 | TRBD1 | CASSNRGETQYF | TGCGCCAGCAGCAACAGGGGGGAGACCCAGTACTTC
many | 16 | TRBJ2-5 | TRBV5-1 | NA | CASSLVPPKAKETQYF | TGCGCCAGCAGCTTGGTTCCGCCTAAAGCCAAAGAGACCCAGTACTTC
few | 17 | TRBJ2-2 | TRBV24-1 | TRBD2 | CATSDSTLADGIAELFF | TGTGCCACCAGTGATTCGACTCTAGCGGATGGTATAGCGGAGCTGTTTTTT
NA | 13 | TRBJ1-2 | TRBV3-1 | NA | CASSRDNAYGYTF | TGTGCCAGCAGCCGAGATAATGCCTATGGCTACACCTTC
many | 14 | TRBJ2-1 | TRBV29-1 | NA | CSVEGMGSYNEQFF | TGCAGCGTTGAGGGAATGGGCTCCTACAATGAGCAGTTCTTC
few | 15 | TRBJ2-2 | TRBV9 | NA | CASSVGQGGTGELFF | TGTGCCAGCAGCGTTGGCCAGGGAGGCACCGGGGAGCTGTTTTTT
few | 17 | TRBJ2-5 | TRBV5-8 | TRBD1 | CASSSYFRDRVGETQYF | TGTGCCAGCAGCTCGTACTTCCGGGACAGGGTAGGAGAGACCCAGTACTTC
NA | 19 | TRBJ2-1 | TRBV3-1 | TRBD2 | CASSQDKAGGRGSYNEQFF | TGTGCCAGCAGCCAAGATAAAGCGGGAGGCCGGGGGTCCTACAATGAGCAGTTCTTC
many | 15 | TRBJ2-3 | TRBV6-5 | NA | CASSYLGRGTDTQYF | TGTGCCAGCAGTTACCTGGGAAGGGGCACAGATACGCAGTATTTT
NA | 16 | TRBJ2-7 | TRBV28 | TRBD1 | CASSSPRGQGSYEQYF | TGTGCCAGCAGTTCCCCCCGGGGACAGGGCTCCTACGAGCAGTACTTC
many | 16 | TRBJ2-2 | TRBV6-2/TRBV6-3 | NA | CASSPIVRQYTGELFF | TGTGCCAGCAGTCCTATAGTACGGCAGTACACCGGGGAGCTGTTTTTT
many | 17 | TRBJ2-6 | TRBV5-5 | NA | CASSFPGGDLRANVLTF | TGTGCCAGCAGCTTCCCGGGCGGTGACCTCAGGGCCAACGTCCTGACTTTC
many | 15 | TRBJ2-1 | TRBV5-1 | NA | CASTPGFVSYNEQFF | TGCGCCAGCACCCCAGGGTTCGTTTCCTACAATGAGCAGTTCTTC
many | 21 | TRBJ2-1 | TRBV27 | TRBD2 | CASSLPTSGGVIGLAANEQFF | TGTGCCAGCAGTTTGCCGACTTCAGGGGGCGTGATAGGACTAGCGGCTAATGAGCAGTTCTTC